The clone carrying this TCR beta chain was observed a few times. The CDR3 sequence is 14 residues long. The ends were cut back, 4 bases at V and 3 bases at J, with 12 bases in the middle. Per germline, CDR1 SGHTA and CDR2 FQGNSA. This sample was taken from a study of blood T cell repertoires in COVID-19. Background on the study: There were acute and convalescent COVID-19 samples, and they came from the United States, Italy and Spain.

Original processing notes: Amplification with reference gene primers provided the estimates of nucleated cell counts. Sequencing used immunoSEQ multiplex PCR; TCRdb keeps in-frame clones, though not all of them. V and J calls and clone size come straight from that table; D and trimming were deduced from the DNA. The table has 100,000 or so clones, more than 90% seen once. V is TRBV7-2 and J is TRBJ1-2, with D maybe TRBD1 (5 bases). The sample was peripheral blood. The receptor was derived from a young man with acute or convalescent COVID-19. The CDR3 spells CASSSRGTDYGYTF. The CDR3 nucleotides read TGTGCCAGCAGCTCCCGCGGGACGGACTATGGCTACACCTTC.